A selection of T cell receptor beta chains follows, all from one sample in a study of response to subunit inactivated influenza vaccine. TCRdb re-analysed the RT-PCR reads in MiXCR, keeping a single row per CDR3 protein. The sample shows 560,000 or so distinct CDR3 sequences, approximately 7.7% of them seen only once. This specimen was PBMCs from blood, taken about 23 months after vaccination. Source of these receptors: a man in his fifties or sixties who received an inactivated influenza vaccine. The CDR3 runs from the conserved cysteine through the conserved F or W. A D gene is named only where the DNA matches it firmly. For some rows the clone size is stated as once, few or many, or as a class when expanded; others skip it.

D gene	clone size	V gene	CDR3 length	J gene	CDR3 protein	CDR3 DNA
-	-	TRBV7-2	16	TRBJ2-3	CASSHLPLTGTDTQYF	TGTGCCAGCAGCCATCTTCCGCTAACGGGCACAGATACGCAGTATTTT
TRBD2	few	TRBV5-6	12	TRBJ2-7	CASSGTSVEQYF	TGTGCCAGCAGCGGGACTAGCGTCGAGCAGTACTTC
-	many	TRBV6-2/TRBV6-3	15	TRBJ1-1	CASSYNLGDRAEAFF	TGTGCCAGCAGTTACAACCTGGGGGACCGTGCTGAAGCTTTCTTT
TRBD1	few	TRBV4-3	17	TRBJ1-3	CASSQDQPRGPGNTIYF	TGCGCCAGCAGCCAAGATCAACCCAGGGGGCCTGGAAACACCATATATTTT
TRBD1	few	TRBV18	15	TRBJ2-7	CASSPTGTGMAEQYF	TGTGCCAGCTCACCGACCGGGACAGGGATGGCCGAGCAGTACTTC
TRBD2	few	TRBV5-1	15	TRBJ2-1	CASSATSGGAGEQFF	TGCGCCAGCAGCGCCACTAGCGGGGGGGCGGGTGAGCAGTTCTTC
TRBD2	many	TRBV2	14	TRBJ2-7	CASGLGGELGEQYF	TGTGCCAGCGGGCTTGGGGGGGAATTAGGCGAGCAGTACTTC
-	-	TRBV6-5	13	TRBJ1-1	CASSYLRVGDAFF	TGTGCCAGCAGTTACTTGCGGGTCGGCGATGCTTTCTTT
TRBD2	-	TRBV28	15	TRBJ2-7	CASSLPLAGAQEQYF	TGTGCCAGCAGTTTGCCGCTAGCGGGAGCCCAGGAGCAGTACTTC
-	few	TRBV20-1	16	TRBJ2-1	CSASHRQLFTYNEQFF	TGCAGTGCTAGCCATAGACAGCTATTCACCTACAATGAGCAGTTCTTC
-	few	TRBV27	14	TRBJ2-1	CASSWSSSYNEQFF	TGTGCCAGCAGTTGGTCGAGCTCCTACAATGAGCAGTTCTTC
TRBD1	-	TRBV7-2	12	TRBJ1-2	CASSSGTADYTF	TGTGCCAGCAGCTCTGGGACAGCCGACTACACCTTC
-	many	TRBV25-1	14	TRBJ2-5	CASSAFLATETQYF	TGTGCCAGCAGTGCCTTTCTAGCAACGGAGACCCAGTACTTC
-	-	TRBV2	15	TRBJ1-1	CASSEGAGVNTEAFF	TGTGCCAGCAGTGAAGGGGCAGGGGTTAACACTGAAGCTTTCTTT
-	-	TRBV3-1	14	TRBJ2-7	CASSRGGSIYEQYF	TGTGCCAGCAGCCGGGGCGGGTCCATCTACGAGCAGTACTTC
TRBD2	-	TRBV20-1	16	TRBJ2-1	CSARDLLAGVYNEQFF	TGCAGTGCTAGAGATCTCCTAGCGGGGGTGTACAATGAGCAGTTCTTC
-	many	TRBV10-3	16	TRBJ2-1	CAISEGDSPSYNEQFF	TGTGCCATCAGTGAAGGGGACTCGCCTTCCTACAATGAGCAGTTCTTC
-	few	TRBV7-2	14	TRBJ2-2	CASSFTGRTGELFF	TGTGCCAGCAGCTTTACAGGAAGGACCGGGGAGCTGTTTTTT
-	few	TRBV6-1	15	TRBJ2-3	CASAPRHTSTDTQYF	TGTGCCAGCGCCCCGCGCCATACTAGCACAGATACGCAGTATTTT
-	few	TRBV5-6	16	TRBJ1-5	CASSLGTELSNQPQHF	TGTGCCAGCAGCTTGGGCACGGAGCTTAGCAATCAGCCCCAGCATTTT
-	many	TRBV4-3	16	TRBJ2-7	CASSQDNLAGGYEQYF	TGCGCCAGCAGCCAAGATAATCTAGCTGGGGGATACGAGCAGTACTTC
-	-	TRBV5-5	14	TRBJ2-5	CASQPGGAPETQYF	TGTGCCAGCCAACCGGGGGGCGCCCCAGAGACCCAGTACTTC
TRBD2	-	TRBV4-3	20	TRBJ2-2	CASSQDVIRASGSNTGELFF	TGCGCCAGCAGCCAAGATGTAATTCGAGCTAGCGGATCGAACACCGGGGAGCTGTTTTTT
TRBD1	-	TRBV12-3/TRBV12-4	14	TRBJ2-3	CASTYWDSKDTQYF	TGTGCCAGCACCTATTGGGACAGTAAAGATACGCAGTATTTT
TRBD2	-	TRBV2	14	TRBJ2-5	CASRGSGRAETQYF	TGTGCCAGCAGGGGTAGCGGGAGGGCGGAGACCCAGTACTTC
-	-	TRBV6-2/TRBV6-3	16	TRBJ2-4	CASSYVFGAAKNIQYF	TGTGCCAGCAGTTACGTCTTTGGAGCAGCAAAAAACATTCAGTACTTC
-	many	TRBV29-1	12	TRBJ1-1	CSVDSGMGEAFF	TGCAGCGTTGATTCGGGGATGGGTGAAGCTTTCTTT
-	-	TRBV12-3/TRBV12-4	14	TRBJ1-2	CASSLVSGAYGYTF	TGTGCCAGCAGTTTGGTTTCAGGGGCCTATGGCTACACCTTC
TRBD1	-	TRBV12-3/TRBV12-4	18	TRBJ2-2	CAISSDSFRGRLLGELFF	TGTGCCATCAGTTCGGATAGTTTCAGGGGGCGCCTGCTCGGGGAGCTGTTTTTT
TRBD2	many	TRBV28	17	TRBJ2-7	CASSMSLSGASSYEQYF	TGTGCCAGCAGTATGTCCCTTAGCGGGGCAAGCTCCTACGAGCAGTACTTC
-	-	TRBV29-1	14	TRBJ2-1	CSVEAGLLYNEQFF	TGCAGCGTTGAAGCCGGATTACTATACAATGAGCAGTTCTTC
-	many	TRBV7-6	14	TRBJ2-1	CASSLDVVYNEQFF	TGTGCCAGCAGCTTAGACGTGGTTTACAATGAGCAGTTCTTC
TRBD2	many	TRBV7-2	16	TRBJ2-5	CASSLVLGRAGETQYF	TGTGCCAGCAGCTTAGTACTCGGGAGGGCCGGGGAGACCCAGTACTTC